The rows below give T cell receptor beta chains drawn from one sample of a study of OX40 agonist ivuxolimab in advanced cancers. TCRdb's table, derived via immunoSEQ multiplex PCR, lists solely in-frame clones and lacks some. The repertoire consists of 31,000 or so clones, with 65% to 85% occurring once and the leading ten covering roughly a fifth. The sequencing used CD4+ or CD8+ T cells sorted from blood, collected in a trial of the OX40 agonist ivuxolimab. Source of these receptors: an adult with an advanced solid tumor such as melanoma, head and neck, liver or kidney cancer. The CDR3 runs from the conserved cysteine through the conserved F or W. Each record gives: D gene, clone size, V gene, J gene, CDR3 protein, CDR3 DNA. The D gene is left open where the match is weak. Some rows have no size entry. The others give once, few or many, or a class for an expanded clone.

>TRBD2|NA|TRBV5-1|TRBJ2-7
CASSLGLAVFSYEQYF
TGCGCCAGCAGCTTGGGTCTAGCGGTTTTTTCCTACGAGCAGTACTTC
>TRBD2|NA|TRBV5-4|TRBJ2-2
CASSPGLADHIGELFF
TGTGCCAGCAGCCCCGGACTAGCGGACCACATCGGGGAGCTGTTTTTT
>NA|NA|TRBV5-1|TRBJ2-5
CASSSPGTSSSQYF
TGCGCCAGCAGCTCTCCCGGGACATCCTCATCCCAGTACTTC
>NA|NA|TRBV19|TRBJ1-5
CASRVTSGAYDNQPQHF
TGTGCCAGTAGGGTCACCTCGGGGGCGTATGACAATCAGCCCCAGCATTTT
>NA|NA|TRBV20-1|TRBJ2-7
CSAWGDEQYF
TGCAGTGCCTGGGGGGACGAGCAGTACTTC
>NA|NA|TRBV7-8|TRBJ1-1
CASSRDWGLEPAFF
TGTGCCAGCAGCCGTGATTGGGGGTTAGAACCAGCTTTCTTT
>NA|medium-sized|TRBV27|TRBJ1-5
CASSRQSNQPQHF
TGTGCCAGCAGTAGACAATCCAATCAGCCCCAGCATTTT
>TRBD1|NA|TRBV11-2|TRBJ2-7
CASSSTGGETSYEQYF
TGTGCCAGCAGCTCGACAGGGGGCGAAACCTCCTACGAGCAGTACTTC
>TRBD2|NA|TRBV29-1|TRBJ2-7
CSVVWHASGRPQYF
TGCAGCGTTGTCTGGCACGCTAGCGGGAGGCCACAGTACTTC
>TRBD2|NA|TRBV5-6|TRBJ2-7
CASRMTRRERVYEQYF
TGTGCCAGCAGGATGACTCGGCGGGAGAGGGTATACGAGCAGTACTTC
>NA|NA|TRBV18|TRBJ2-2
CASSPVGPTANTGELFF
TGTGCCAGCTCCCCGGTCGGCCCCACGGCGAACACCGGGGAGCTGTTTTTT
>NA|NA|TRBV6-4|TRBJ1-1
CASSLDSDTEAFF
TGTGCCAGCAGTCTGGACAGTGACACTGAAGCTTTCTTT
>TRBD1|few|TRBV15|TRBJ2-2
CATSVDRGVGELFF
TGTGCCACCAGCGTCGACAGGGGGGTCGGGGAGCTGTTTTTT
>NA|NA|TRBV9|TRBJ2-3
CASSPGSSTDTQYF
TGTGCCAGCAGCCCCGGGTCTAGCACAGATACGCAGTATTTT
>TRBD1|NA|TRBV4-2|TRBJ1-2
CASSQRTTGPNYGYTF
TGTGCCAGCAGCCAGAGAACGACAGGGCCTAACTATGGCTACACCTTC
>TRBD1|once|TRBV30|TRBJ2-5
CAWETGNQETQYF
TGTGCCTGGGAGACAGGGAACCAAGAGACCCAGTACTTC
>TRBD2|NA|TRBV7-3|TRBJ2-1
CASSFERGVYNEQFF
TGTGCCAGCAGCTTTGAGCGGGGGGTCTACAATGAGCAGTTCTTC
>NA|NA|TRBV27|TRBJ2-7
CASSFRTDALGEQYF
TGTGCCAGCAGTTTTCGGACGGATGCTCTAGGGGAGCAGTACTTC
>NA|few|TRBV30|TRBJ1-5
CAWSPGSGQPQHF
TGTGCCTGGTCTCCGGGTTCGGGGCAGCCCCAGCATTTT
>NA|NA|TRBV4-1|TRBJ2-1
CASSPDPAVGSYNEQFF
TGCGCCAGCAGCCCCGACCCAGCGGTTGGTTCCTACAATGAGCAGTTCTTC
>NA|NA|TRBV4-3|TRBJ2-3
CASSQDPDGGTDTQYF
TGCGCCAGCAGCCAAGATCCCGATGGCGGCACAGATACGCAGTATTTT
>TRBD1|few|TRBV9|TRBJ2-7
CARSVEGDRGTGGYEQYF
TGTGCCCGCAGCGTAGAGGGGGACCGCGGGACAGGGGGGTACGAGCAGTACTTC
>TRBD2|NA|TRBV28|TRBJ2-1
CASSFLREGANEQFF
TGTGCCAGCAGTTTCTTGCGGGAGGGGGCCAATGAGCAGTTCTTC
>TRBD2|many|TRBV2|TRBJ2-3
CASSERGLVMPDTQYF
TGTGCCAGCAGTGAACGGGGACTAGTGATGCCAGATACGCAGTATTTT
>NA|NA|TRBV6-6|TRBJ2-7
CASSYSLDSSYEQYF
TGTGCCAGCAGTTATTCCCTTGACAGTTCCTACGAGCAGTACTTC
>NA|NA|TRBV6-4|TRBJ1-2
CASSVGRGQFWGYTF
TGTGCCAGCAGTGTGGGAAGGGGTCAATTTTGGGGCTACACCTTC
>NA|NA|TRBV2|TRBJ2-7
CASTEVDYEQYF
TGTGCCAGCACGGAGGTTGACTACGAGCAGTACTTC
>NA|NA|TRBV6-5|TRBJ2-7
CASSYSEVGEQYF
TGTGCCAGCAGTTACTCTGAGGTTGGGGAGCAGTACTTC
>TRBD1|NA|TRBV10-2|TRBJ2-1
CASGRDRGPNNEQFF
TGCGCCAGCGGCCGGGACAGGGGTCCTAACAATGAGCAGTTCTTC
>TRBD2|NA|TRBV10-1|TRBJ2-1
CASSEPGLAPNEQFF
TGCGCCAGCAGTGAACCGGGACTAGCCCCCAATGAGCAGTTCTTC
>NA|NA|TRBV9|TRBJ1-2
CASSVGQTGGYGYTF
TGTGCCAGCAGCGTGGGTCAGACAGGCGGGTATGGCTACACCTTC
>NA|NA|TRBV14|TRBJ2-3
CASSQLAVTDTQYF
TGTGCCAGCAGCCAGCTAGCCGTCACAGATACGCAGTATTTT
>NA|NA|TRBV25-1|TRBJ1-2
CASSEWASDASYGYTF
TGTGCCAGCAGTGAATGGGCGTCGGACGCAAGCTATGGCTACACCTTC
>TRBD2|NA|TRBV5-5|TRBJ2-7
CASSFKLAGDYEQYF
TGTGCCAGCAGCTTTAAACTAGCGGGCGACTACGAGCAGTACTTC
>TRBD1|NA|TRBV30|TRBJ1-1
CAWSPGTGGLWNTEAFF
TGTGCCTGGAGTCCCGGGACAGGGGGCTTGTGGAACACTGAAGCTTTCTTT
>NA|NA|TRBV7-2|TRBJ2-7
CASSPKSGGTYEQYF
TGTGCCAGCAGCCCGAAATCAGGGGGGACCTACGAGCAGTACTTC
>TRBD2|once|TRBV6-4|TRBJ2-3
CASSRGLAGGADTQYF
TGTGCCAGCAGTCGAGGACTAGCGGGGGGGGCAGATACGCAGTATTTT
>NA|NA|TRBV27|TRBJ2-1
CASSSFLGNEQFF
TGTGCCAGCAGTTCCTTTTTGGGCAATGAGCAGTTCTTC
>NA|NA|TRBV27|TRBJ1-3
CASLSGNTIYF
TGTGCCAGTTTATCTGGAAACACCATATATTTT
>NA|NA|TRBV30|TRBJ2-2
CAWSVGGRTGELFF
TGTGCCTGGAGTGTTGGAGGCCGAACCGGGGAGCTGTTTTTT
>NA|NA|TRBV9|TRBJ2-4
CASSVSGIAKNIQYF
TGTGCCAGCAGCGTATCGGGTATAGCCAAAAACATTCAGTACTTC
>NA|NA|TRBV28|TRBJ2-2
CASSPLAVRSTNTGELFF
TGTGCCAGCAGCCCTCTGGCGGTTCGATCAACGAACACCGGGGAGCTGTTTTTT
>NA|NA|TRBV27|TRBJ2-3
CASSSGAPDTQYF
TGTGCCAGCAGTTCTGGGGCCCCAGATACGCAGTATTTT
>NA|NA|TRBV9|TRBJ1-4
CASSPTQGEKLFF
TGTGCCAGCAGCCCCACCCAGGGAGAAAAACTGTTTTTT
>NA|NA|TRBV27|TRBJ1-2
CASSSTPGTAMGYTF
TGTGCCAGCAGTTCTACACCCGGGACTGCGATGGGCTACACCTTC
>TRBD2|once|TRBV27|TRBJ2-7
CASRGLDNEQYF
TGTGCCAGCCGGGGACTAGATAACGAGCAGTACTTC
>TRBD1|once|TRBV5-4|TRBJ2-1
CASSSRGTGLAYNEQFF
TGTGCCAGCAGCTCGCGGGGGACAGGGCTAGCCTACAATGAGCAGTTCTTC
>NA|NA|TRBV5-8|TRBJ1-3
CASIHRTDSGNTIYF
TGTGCCAGCATCCATCGGACGGACTCTGGAAACACCATATATTTT